The T cell receptor beta chain under discussion was sequenced for a study of T cell responses to AZD1222 COVID-19 vaccine. Study results and caveats: All repertoire sampling was performed exclusively after the peak T cell response. White British people made up most donors, females outnumbered males, and clonal diversity was possibly underestimated. Reportedly, nearly half of unique spike TCRs recognized epitopes outside B.1.351/B.1.1.7 mutations. The CD4 TCRs associated with vaccination extended across spike and predominated at 160-218 and 743-854.

With respect to this clone: Its antigen is currently unknown.

CDR1 and CDR2 (germline): MNHEY, SVGEGT. The CDR3 covers 15 residues. The V end was cut by 5 bases, the J end by 9 bases, with 21 bases between. TCRdb keeps only in-frame clones here, not all; method: immunoSEQ multiplex PCR. There are around 92,000 clones in the sample; approximately 91% occur only once, and approximately 8.3% lies in the top ten. This rearrangement joins TRBV6-2 or TRBV6-3 to TRBJ2-3, with D maybe TRBD2 (6 bases). The input for sequencing was peripheral blood, taken on day 0 of AZD1222 vaccination. The clonotype originates from an adult in good health. CDR3 sequence: CASSRPATSAGTQYF. CDR3 DNA: TGTGCCAGCAGTCGCCCCGCTACTAGTGCGGGGACGCAGTATTTT.